This T cell receptor (beta chain) was observed in a study of blood T cell repertoires in COVID-19. The overall study: Sources were T cells, B-cell-depleted T cells, or PBMCs; the material itself was cDNA or gDNA.

Study processing details: Reference gene primer amplification in the assay estimated nucleated cell counts. Only in-frame clones appear in the TCRdb table, and some are missing; sequencing was by immunoSEQ multiplex PCR. The D gene and trimming were derived from the DNA, and the V and J assignments and clone size from that table. Of fewer than 300,000 clones in the sample, approximately 90% were seen once. The Seattle patients joined while their infection was active and were tracked longitudinally afterward. The CDR3 totals 13 residues. Trimming took 5 bases from V and 2 from J, leaving 10 bases between them. Germline V gives CDR1 SGHNT, CDR2 YENEEA.

The source material was peripheral blood. This chain joins TRBV11-3 and TRBJ2-7, with a weak D call TRBD2 (5 bases). This TCR derives from a woman aged 25 to 39 with COVID-19, enrolled during active disease. This CDR3 reads CASSLGSTYEQYF. The CDR3 DNA reads TGTGCCAGCAGCCTGGGGAGTACCTACGAGCAGTACTTC.